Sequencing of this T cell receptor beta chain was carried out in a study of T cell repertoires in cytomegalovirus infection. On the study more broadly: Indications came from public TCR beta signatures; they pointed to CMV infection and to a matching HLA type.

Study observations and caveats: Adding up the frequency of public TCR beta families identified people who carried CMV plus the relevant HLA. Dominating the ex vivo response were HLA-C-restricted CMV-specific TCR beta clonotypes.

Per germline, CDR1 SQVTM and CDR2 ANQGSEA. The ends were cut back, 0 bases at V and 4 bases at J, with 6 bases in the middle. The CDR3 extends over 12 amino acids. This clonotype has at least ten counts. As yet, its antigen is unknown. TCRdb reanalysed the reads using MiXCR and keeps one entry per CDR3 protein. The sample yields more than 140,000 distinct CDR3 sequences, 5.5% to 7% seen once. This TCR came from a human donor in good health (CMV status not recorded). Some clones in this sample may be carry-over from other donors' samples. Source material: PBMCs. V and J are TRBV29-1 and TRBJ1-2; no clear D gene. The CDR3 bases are TGCAGCGTTGAAGACAGGTCCTATGGCTACACCTTC. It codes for CSVEDRSYGYTF.